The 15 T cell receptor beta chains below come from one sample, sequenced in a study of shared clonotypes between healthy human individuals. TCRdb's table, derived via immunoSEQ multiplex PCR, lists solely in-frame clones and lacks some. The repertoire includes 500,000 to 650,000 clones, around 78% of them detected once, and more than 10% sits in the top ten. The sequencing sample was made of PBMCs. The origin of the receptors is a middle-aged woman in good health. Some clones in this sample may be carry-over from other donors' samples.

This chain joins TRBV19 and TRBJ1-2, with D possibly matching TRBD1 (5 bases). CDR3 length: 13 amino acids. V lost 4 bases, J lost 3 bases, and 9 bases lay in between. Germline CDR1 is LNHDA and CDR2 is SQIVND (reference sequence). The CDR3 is CASSTGRDYGYTF. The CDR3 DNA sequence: TGTGCCAGTAGTACGGGACGGGACTATGGCTACACCTTC. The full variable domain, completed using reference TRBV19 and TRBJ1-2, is DGGITQSPKYLFRKEGQNVTLSCEQNLNHDAMYWYRQDPGQGLRLIYYSQIVNDFQKGDIAEGYSVSREKKESFPLTVTSAQKNPTAFYLCASSTGRDYGYTFGSGTRLTVV.

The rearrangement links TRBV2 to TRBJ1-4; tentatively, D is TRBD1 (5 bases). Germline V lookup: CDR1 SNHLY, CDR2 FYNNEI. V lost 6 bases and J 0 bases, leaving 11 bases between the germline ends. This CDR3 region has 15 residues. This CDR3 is CASRAGTATNEKLFF. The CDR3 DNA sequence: TGTGCCAGCAGAGCAGGGACTGCAACTAATGAAAAACTGTTTTTT.

The CDR3 DNA sequence: TGCGCCAGCAGCCAGGGACAGGGGGAAGGCTACACCTTC. Its translation: CASSQGQGEGYTF. This rearrangement joins TRBV5-1 to TRBJ1-2; 11 positions agree with TRBD1. This CDR3 region has 13 residues. The J segment lost 8 bases and the V segment lost 4 bases, leaving 4 bases of the junction unmatched. The germline gives CDR1 SGHRS, CDR2 YFSETQ.

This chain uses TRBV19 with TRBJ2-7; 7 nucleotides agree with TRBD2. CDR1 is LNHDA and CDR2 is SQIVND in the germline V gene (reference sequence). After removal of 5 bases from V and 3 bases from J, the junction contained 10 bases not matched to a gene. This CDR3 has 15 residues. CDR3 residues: CASSLGGGGSYEQYF. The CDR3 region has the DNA TGTGCCAGTAGTTTGGGTGGTGGCGGGAGCTACGAGCAGTACTTC.

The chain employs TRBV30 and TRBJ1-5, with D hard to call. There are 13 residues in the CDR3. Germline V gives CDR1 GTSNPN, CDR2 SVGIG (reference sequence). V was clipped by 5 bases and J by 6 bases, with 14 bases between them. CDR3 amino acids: CAWGDQVSQPQHF. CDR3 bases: TGTGCCTGGGGGGATCAGGTGAGTCAGCCCCAGCATTTT.

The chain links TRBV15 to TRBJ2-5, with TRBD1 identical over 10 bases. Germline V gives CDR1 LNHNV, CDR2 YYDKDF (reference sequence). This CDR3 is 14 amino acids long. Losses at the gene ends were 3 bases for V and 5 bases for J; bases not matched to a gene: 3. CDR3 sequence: CATSRDRGYETQYF. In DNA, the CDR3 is TGTGCCACCAGCAGGGACAGGGGGTATGAGACCCAGTACTTC. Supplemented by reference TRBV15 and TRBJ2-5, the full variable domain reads DAMVIQNPRYQVTQFGKPVTLSCSQTLNHNVMYWYQQKSSQAPKLLFHYYDKDFNNEADTPDNFQSRRPNTSFCFLDIRSPGLGDTAMYLCATSRDRGYETQYFGPGTRLLVL.

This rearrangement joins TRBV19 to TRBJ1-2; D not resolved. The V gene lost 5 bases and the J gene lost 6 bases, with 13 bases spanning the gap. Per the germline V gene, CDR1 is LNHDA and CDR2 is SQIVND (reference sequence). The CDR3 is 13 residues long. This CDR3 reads CASSVSGVNGYTF. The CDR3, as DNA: TGTGCCAGTAGTGTCTCGGGCGTGAATGGCTACACCTTC.

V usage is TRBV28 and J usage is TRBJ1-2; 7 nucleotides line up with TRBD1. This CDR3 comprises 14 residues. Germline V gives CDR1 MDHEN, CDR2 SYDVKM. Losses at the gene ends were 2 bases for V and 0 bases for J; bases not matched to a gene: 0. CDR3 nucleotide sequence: TGTGCCAGCAGTTTACAGGGGGCTAACTATGGCTACACCTTC. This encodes CASSLQGANYGYTF.

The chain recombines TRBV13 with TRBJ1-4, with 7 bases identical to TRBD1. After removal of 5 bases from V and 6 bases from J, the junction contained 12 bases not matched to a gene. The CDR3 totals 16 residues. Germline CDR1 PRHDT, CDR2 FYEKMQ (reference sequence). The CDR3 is CASSPPGRGPDEKLFF. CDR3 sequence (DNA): TGTGCCAGCAGCCCCCCGGGAAGGGGGCCGGATGAAAAACTGTTTTTT.

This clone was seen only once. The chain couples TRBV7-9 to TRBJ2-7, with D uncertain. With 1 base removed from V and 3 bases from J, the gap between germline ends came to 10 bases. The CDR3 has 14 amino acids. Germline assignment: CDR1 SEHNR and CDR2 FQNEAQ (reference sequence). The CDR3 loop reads CASSLVPTFYEQYF. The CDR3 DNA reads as TGTGCCAGCAGCTTAGTTCCGACTTTCTACGAGCAGTACTTC. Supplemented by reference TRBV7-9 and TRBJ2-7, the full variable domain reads DTGVSQNPRHKITKRGQNVTFRCDPISEHNRLYWYRQTLGQGPEFLTYFQNEAQLEKSRLLSDRFSAERPKGSFSTLEIQRTEQGDSAMYLCASSLVPTFYEQYFGPGTRLTVT.

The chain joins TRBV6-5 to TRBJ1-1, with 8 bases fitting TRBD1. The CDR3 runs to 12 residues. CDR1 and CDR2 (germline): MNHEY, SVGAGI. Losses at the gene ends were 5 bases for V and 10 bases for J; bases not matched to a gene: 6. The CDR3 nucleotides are TGTGCCAGCAGTCAAACAGGGGGAATAGCTTTCTTT. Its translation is CASSQTGGIAFF.

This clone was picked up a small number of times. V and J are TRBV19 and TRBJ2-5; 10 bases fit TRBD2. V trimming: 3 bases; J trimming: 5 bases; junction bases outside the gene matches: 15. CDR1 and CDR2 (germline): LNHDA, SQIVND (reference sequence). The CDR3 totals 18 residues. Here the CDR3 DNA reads TGTGCCAGTAGTATCATCCCTCAATTAGCGGGAGGTTGGGAGACCCAGTACTTC. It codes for CASSIIPQLAGGWETQYF.

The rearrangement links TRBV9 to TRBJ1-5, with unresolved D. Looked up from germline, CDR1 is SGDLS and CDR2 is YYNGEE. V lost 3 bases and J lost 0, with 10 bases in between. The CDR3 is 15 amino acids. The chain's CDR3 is CASSARGDSNQPQHF. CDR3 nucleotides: TGTGCCAGCAGCGCTAGAGGAGATAGCAATCAGCCCCAGCATTTT.

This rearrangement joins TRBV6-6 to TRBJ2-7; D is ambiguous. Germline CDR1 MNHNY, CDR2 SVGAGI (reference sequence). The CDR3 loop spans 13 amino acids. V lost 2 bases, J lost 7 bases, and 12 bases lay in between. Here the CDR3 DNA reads TGTGCCAGCAGTTACGCGAAGAACATGGAGCAGTACTTC. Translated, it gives CASSYAKNMEQYF.

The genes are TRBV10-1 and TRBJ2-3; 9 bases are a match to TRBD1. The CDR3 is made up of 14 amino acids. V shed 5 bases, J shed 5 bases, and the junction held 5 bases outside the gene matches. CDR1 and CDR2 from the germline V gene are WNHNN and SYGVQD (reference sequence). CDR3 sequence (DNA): TGCGCCAGCAGTCAAGACAGGGGGGGAGATACGCAGTATTTT. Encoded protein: CASSQDRGGDTQYF.